This T cell receptor beta chain was sequenced in a study of T cells in Graves' hyperthyroidism and ophthalmopathy. Study information: Blood from the periphery was taken at initial diagnosis, before any treatment. Study-wide results and caveats: It was a median around 6 months before onset that the model predicted ophthalmopathy. Most thyroid clonotypes expanded above 0.001 appeared in blood too.

TCR beta CDR3 region amplification was performed from RNA transcripts. In the first-round RT-PCR of the TCR CDR3, the HTBI primer set was used. TCRdb reanalysed the multiplex PCR reads using MiXCR and keeps one entry per CDR3 protein. The data hold 240,000 or so distinct CDR3 sequences, with about 15% observed a single time. Per the germline V gene, CDR1 is SEHNR and CDR2 is FQNEAQ (reference sequence). The V gene end was trimmed by 5 bases and the J gene end by 6 bases; junction bases not matched to a gene: 20. This CDR3 has 18 residues. Source material for PBMCs was roughly 10 ml fresh peripheral blood. This clonotype was observed many times. Its target is not known.

Sample: blood. The TCR was taken from a woman younger than 35 with Graves' ophthalmopathy. V is TRBV7-9 and J is TRBJ1-1; 8 nucleotides agree with TRBD1. This CDR3 is CASSPSVQGAYQGPEAFF. CDR3 bases: TGTGCCAGCAGCCCCAGCGTGCAGGGGGCGTACCAAGGTCCTGAAGCTTTCTTT.